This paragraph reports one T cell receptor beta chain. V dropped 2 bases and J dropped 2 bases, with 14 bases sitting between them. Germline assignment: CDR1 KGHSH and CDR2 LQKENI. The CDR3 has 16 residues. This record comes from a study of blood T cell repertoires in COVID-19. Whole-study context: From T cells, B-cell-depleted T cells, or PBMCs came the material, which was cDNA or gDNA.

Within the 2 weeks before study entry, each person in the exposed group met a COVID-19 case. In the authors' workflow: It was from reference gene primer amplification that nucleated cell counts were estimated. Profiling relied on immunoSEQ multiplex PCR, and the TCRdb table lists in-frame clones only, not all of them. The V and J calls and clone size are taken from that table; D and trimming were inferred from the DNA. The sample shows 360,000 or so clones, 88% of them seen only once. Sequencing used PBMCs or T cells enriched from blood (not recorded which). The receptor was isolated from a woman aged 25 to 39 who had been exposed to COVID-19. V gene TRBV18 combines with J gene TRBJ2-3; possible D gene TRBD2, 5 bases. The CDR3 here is CASSPRRAEFTDTQYF. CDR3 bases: TGTGCCAGCTCACCAAGGCGAGCGGAGTTCACAGATACGCAGTATTTT. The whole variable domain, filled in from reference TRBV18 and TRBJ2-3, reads NAGVMQNPRHLVRRRGQEARLRCSPMKGHSHVYWYRQLPEEGLKFMVYLQKENIIDESGMPKERFSAEFPKEGPSILRIQQVVRGDSAAYFCASSPRRAEFTDTQYFGPGTRLTVL.